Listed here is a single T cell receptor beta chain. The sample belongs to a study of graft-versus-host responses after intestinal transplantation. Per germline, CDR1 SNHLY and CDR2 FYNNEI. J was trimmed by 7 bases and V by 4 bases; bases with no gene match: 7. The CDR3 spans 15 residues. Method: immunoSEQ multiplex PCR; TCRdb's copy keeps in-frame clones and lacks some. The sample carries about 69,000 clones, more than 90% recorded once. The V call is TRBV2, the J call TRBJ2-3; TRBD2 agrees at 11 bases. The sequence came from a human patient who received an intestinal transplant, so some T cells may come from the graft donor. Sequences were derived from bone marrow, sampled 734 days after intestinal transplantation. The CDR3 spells CASSVASGGWNTQYF. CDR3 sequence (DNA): TGTGCCAGCAGTGTGGCTAGCGGGGGGTGGAATACGCAGTATTTT.